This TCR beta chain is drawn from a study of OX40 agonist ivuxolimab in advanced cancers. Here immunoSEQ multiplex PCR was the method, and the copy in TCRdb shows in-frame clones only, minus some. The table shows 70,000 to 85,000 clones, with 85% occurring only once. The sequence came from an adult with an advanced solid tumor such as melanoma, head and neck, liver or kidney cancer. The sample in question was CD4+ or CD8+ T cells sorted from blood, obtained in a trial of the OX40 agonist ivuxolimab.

The CDR3 loop reads CASSLLAEISYNEQFF. In DNA, the CDR3 is TGTGCCAGCAGTTTGTTAGCGGAGATTTCCTACAATGAGCAGTTCTTC. The chain is built from TRBV28 and TRBJ2-1; possible D gene TRBD2, 6 bases. Germline V gene lookup returns CDR1 MDHEN and CDR2 SYDVKM. CDR3 length equals 16 residues. Trimming removed 3 bases from V and 1 base from J, with 13 bases in between.